This TCR beta chain came from a study of blood T cell repertoires in COVID-19. Study as a whole: Specimens from acute and convalescent COVID-19 originated in the United States, Italy and Spain. Nucleic acid was either cDNA or gDNA, and it came from T cells, B-cell-depleted T cells, or PBMCs.

During active infection, Seattle patients enrolled and were then monitored through disease. The germline gives CDR1 MDHEN, CDR2 SYDVKM. The trim removed 8 bases at V and 8 bases at J, leaving 17 bases unmatched. This CDR3 region has 15 residues. How the authors handled the data: Reference gene primer amplification gave estimated nucleated cell counts. Profiling relied on immunoSEQ multiplex PCR, and the TCRdb table lists in-frame clones only, not all of them. That table gives V, J and clone size, and the DNA gave D and trimming. The data contain about 210,000 clones, 80% to 85% of them singletons. The sample taken for sequencing was peripheral blood. The rearrangement joins TRBV28 to TRBJ2-7, with 8 bases lining up with TRBD1. The TCR originated in a woman between 65 and 79 years old with COVID-19, enrolled during active disease. The CDR3 region is CASCDNDRGPTKQYF. CDR3 DNA sequence: TGTGCCAGCTGCGATAACGACAGGGGACCTACGAAGCAGTACTTC.